Below are 13 T cell receptor beta chains sequenced from a single sample in a study of cytomegalovirus exposure and HLA in healthy donors. The PCR made use of 60 Vbeta and 13 Jbeta primers. Sequencing was performed with immunoSEQ multiplex PCR; in TCRdb, only in-frame clones are kept and a portion is missing. The table lists under 200,000 clones, about four fifths of them singletons. The sample taken for sequencing was PBMCs. The receptors were sampled from a male donor in good health and CMV-seronegative.

This rearrangement joins TRBV6-1 to TRBJ2-1, with TRBD2 matching over 9 bases. V shed 4 bases, J shed 9 bases, and the junction held 10 bases outside the gene matches. The germline V gene has CDR1 MNHNS and CDR2 SASEGT. The CDR3 loop spans 15 amino acids. CDR3 DNA sequence: TGTGCCAGCAGTGCGGGGACTAGCACCACAGTTGAGCAGTTCTTC. As protein: CASSAGTSTTVEQFF.

The gene calls are TRBV5-6 and TRBJ1-3; 9 bases agree with TRBD1. V gave up 0 bases and J gave up 2 bases; unmatched junction bases: 6. The CDR3 is 17 amino acids. Germline CDR1 and CDR2: SGHDT and YYEEEE. CDR3 residues: CASSLDPRDRAGNTIYF. In nucleotides, the CDR3 is TGTGCCAGCAGCTTGGACCCCCGGGACAGGGCTGGAAACACCATATATTTT.

The chain recombines TRBV6-6 with TRBJ1-2, with TRBD1 as a possible D gene (5 bases). There are 12 residues in the CDR3. Trimming took 6 bases from V and 8 from J, leaving 13 bases between them. Per germline, CDR1 MNHNY and CDR2 SVGAGI (reference sequence). CDR3 loop: CASRTGGEGYTF. Written as DNA, the CDR3 is TGTGCCAGCAGAACAGGCGGGGAGGGCTACACCTTC.

CDR3 loop: CASSSTSGGEQYF. CDR3 DNA sequence: TGTGCCAGCAGTTCGACTAGCGGGGGCGAGCAGTACTTC. The J gene is TRBJ2-7, the V gene TRBV2; TRBD2 agrees at 12 bases. Germline lookup yields CDR1 SNHLY and CDR2 FYNNEI. Trimming cost V 5 bases and J 6 bases; bases outside gene matches: 2. The CDR3 covers 13 residues.

The gene calls are TRBV27 and TRBJ1-1, with D maybe TRBD1 (5 bases). Germline V gene sequence: CDR1 MNHEY, CDR2 SMNVEV (reference sequence). This CDR3 is 13 amino acids long. Trimming cost V 2 bases and J 3 bases, with 7 bases left between them. CDR3 in DNA: TGTGCCAGCAGTTTAAAAGGGGACACTGAAGCTTTCTTT. Encoded protein: CASSLKGDTEAFF.

V and J are TRBV28 and TRBJ2-3; 8 bases line up with TRBD1. Germline-derived CDR1 and CDR2 are MDHEN and SYDVKM. Trimming removed 3 bases from V and 6 bases from J; junction bases left unmatched: 14. The CDR3 totals 17 residues. The CDR3 nucleotides are TGTGCCAGCAGTTTCCCCCTGACAGGGGTGACGATTGATACGCAGTATTTT. Translated: CASSFPLTGVTIDTQYF.

V is TRBV7-6 and J is TRBJ1-1; 7 nucleotides match TRBD1. Germline CDR1 is SGHVS and CDR2 is FNYEAQ. This CDR3 is 13 amino acids long. J lost 7 bases, V lost 4 bases, and 6 bases had no gene match. CDR3 nucleotide sequence: TGTGCCAGCAGCTCCCGGGACAGACTTGAAGCTTTCTTT. Encoded protein: CASSSRDRLEAFF.

The chain carries TRBV5-6 and TRBJ2-3; 12 bases agree with TRBD2. J lost 4 bases, V lost 4 bases, and 4 bases had no gene match. Per the germline V gene, CDR1 is SGHDT and CDR2 is YYEEEE. The length of the CDR3 is 15 residues. As DNA, the CDR3 is TGTGCCAGCAGCCCGACTAGCGGGAGTGCAGATACGCAGTATTTT. Translated, it gives CASSPTSGSADTQYF.

The chain has TRBV29-1 and TRBJ2-1, with D maybe TRBD2 (6 bases). The CDR3 sequence is 12 residues long. The V end lost 6 bases, the J end lost 8 bases, and 14 bases lay between the germline ends. The germline CDR1 and CDR2 sequences are SQVTM and ANQGSEA. CDR3 nucleotide sequence: TGCAGCGTGGCCGGGACTCCCTATGAGCAGTTCTTC. This gives the protein CSVAGTPYEQFF.

The chain links TRBV5-1 to TRBJ2-3; D gene unclear. V was clipped by 4 bases and J by 6 bases, with 15 bases between them. This CDR3 comprises 14 residues. CDR1 and CDR2 from the germline V gene are SGHRS and YFSETQ. CDR3 loop: CASSITVNGDTQYF. In nucleotides, the CDR3 is TGCGCCAGCAGCATAACAGTAAACGGCGATACGCAGTATTTT.

The chain's CDR3 is CASSSFQGLAEAFF. The CDR3 coding sequence is TGTGCCAGCAGCTCGTTCCAGGGTTTAGCTGAAGCTTTCTTT. The chain couples TRBV5-4 to TRBJ1-1; perhaps TRBD1 as D (5 bases). The CDR3 covers 14 residues. V dropped 3 bases and J dropped 6 bases, with 15 bases sitting between them. In germline, CDR1 is SGHNT, CDR2 YYREEE (reference sequence).

This clone has more than one count but fewer than ten. J is TRBJ1-2 and V is TRBV7-9; TRBD1 matches at 7 bases. V shed 1 base, J shed 8 bases, and the junction held 7 bases outside the gene matches. The germline V gene has CDR1 SEHNR and CDR2 FQNEAQ (reference sequence). There are 14 residues in the CDR3. In nucleotides, the CDR3 is TGTGCCAGCAGCTTAGAGTTCGAGGGGGCCGGCTACACCTTC. Translation gives CASSLEFEGAGYTF.

This chain links TRBV12-2 with TRBJ1-3; no check of the table's D call, TRBD1, against the DNA was made. TRBV12-2 is classified as a pseudogene. This CDR3 region has 12 residues. The CDR3 loop reads CAKAGAGNTIYF. The DNA of the CDR3 is TGTGCAAAGGCTGGGGCCGGAAACACCATATATTTT.